Presented here are 13 T cell receptor beta chains from one specimen sequenced in a study of T cell responses to AZD1222 COVID-19 vaccine (dated by TCRdb to the early 2020s). Explained via the paper, the time point label denotes: baseline before first vaccination. Library prep was done by the immunoSEQ multiplex PCR assay. Entries here come from immuneACCESS through TCRdb and include only in-frame sequences with V and J called. Some clones fail to appear in such tables; in the studies checked, an unresolved V gene covers under half of the shortfall, and the cause of the remainder is unknown. This sample gives 66,000 or so clones in total; more than 85% of them show up just once. The top ten hold roughly a sixth of the sample. The specimen was peripheral blood, collected on day 0 of AZD1222 vaccination. All receptors come from an adult in good health.

The chain combines TRBV28 with TRBJ1-6; D is unresolved. From germline, CDR1 is MDHEN and CDR2 SYDVKM. The V and J ends lost 1 base and 5 bases respectively, with 12 bases between them. The CDR3 runs to 16 residues. CDR3 amino acids: CASSLLVGGDNSPLHF. CDR3 coding DNA: TGTGCCAGCAGTTTATTAGTGGGCGGGGATAATTCACCCCTCCACTTT.

This clone was seen only a few times. V is TRBV30 and J is TRBJ1-4; no definite D call. The germline V and J ends were trimmed by 3 bases and 7 bases, with 18 bases remaining between them. CDR3 size: 15 residues. The V gene's germline CDR1 is GTSNPN and CDR2 SVGIG (reference sequence). CDR3 sequence: CAWSPGAGLGEKLFF. In DNA, the CDR3 is TGTGCCTGGAGCCCAGGAGCCGGGCTTGGTGAAAAACTGTTTTTT.

The chain joins TRBV3-1 (or the pseudogene TRBV3-2) to TRBJ2-7; 7 nucleotides match TRBD2. The CDR3 covers 19 residues. Germline V CDR1 and CDR2: LGHDT, YNNKEL (reference sequence). Unmatched junction bases numbered 23, after V lost 3 bases and J lost 6 bases. CDR3 sequence reads: CASSHEGQGFRGRVFEQYF. The CDR3 coding sequence is TGTGCCAGCAGCCACGAGGGGCAGGGTTTTCGCGGGAGAGTCTTCGAGCAGTACTTC.

The chain is built from TRBV7-8 and TRBJ1-1; D not resolved. The V gene lost 2 bases and the J gene lost 1 base, with 8 bases spanning the gap. Germline CDR1 reads SGHVS; CDR2 reads FQNEAQ. The CDR3 is made up of 14 amino acids. CDR3 sequence: CASSLFWANTEAFF. CDR3 nucleotide sequence: TGTGCCAGCAGCTTATTCTGGGCGAACACTGAAGCTTTCTTT.

The rearrangement joins TRBV19 to TRBJ1-2, with D tentatively TRBD1 (6 bases). V lost 3 bases, J lost 4 bases, and 21 bases lay in between. The CDR3 length is 17 residues. CDR1 and CDR2 from the germline V gene are LNHDA and SQIVND (reference sequence). CDR3 nucleotides: TGTGCCAGTAGTATCGAATCAGGGGATGGGGGAGGCTATGGCTACACCTTC. This encodes CASSIESGDGGGYGYTF.

V is TRBV4-3 and J is TRBJ2-1, with 9 positions matching TRBD2. The CDR3 totals 17 residues. After removal of 0 bases from V and 5 bases from J, the junction contained 8 bases not matched to a gene. Germline-derived CDR1 and CDR2 are LGHNA and YSLEER. The chain's CDR3 is CASSQDSGTSRNNEQFF. DNA of the CDR3: TGCGCCAGCAGCCAAGACTCCGGGACTAGCAGAAACAATGAGCAGTTCTTC.

The chain links TRBV29-1 to TRBJ1-1, with 11 bases lining up with TRBD1. Trimming removed 3 bases from V and 3 bases from J; junction bases left unmatched: 6. CDR1 is SQVTM and CDR2 is ANQGSEA in the germline V gene. The CDR3 totals 15 residues. CDR3 nucleotides: TGCAGCGTTGACCCTTGGGACAGGGGGTACACTGAAGCTTTCTTT. Protein product: CSVDPWDRGYTEAFF.

This clone was seen only once. The V gene is TRBV18, the J gene TRBJ2-7; 8 bases are a match to TRBD1. CDR1 and CDR2 (germline): KGHSH, LQKENI. The junction had 4 bases not matched to a gene; V was cut back by 3 bases and J by 3 bases. The CDR3 is 14 amino acids. The CDR3 protein is CASSPRQGYYEQYF. In DNA, the CDR3 is TGTGCCAGCTCACCCCGACAGGGGTACTACGAGCAGTACTTC.

This chain uses TRBV9 with TRBJ1-2; weak D call: TRBD1 (5 bases). The CDR3 totals 15 residues. The V gene lost 3 bases and the J gene lost 8 bases, with 20 bases spanning the gap. Germline CDR1 reads SGDLS; CDR2 reads YYNGEE. As DNA, the CDR3 is TGTGCCAGCAGCGAGAGAGACGAGGGGTATTACGGCTACACCTTC. Translating gives CASSERDEGYYGYTF.

The chain links TRBV30 to TRBJ1-1; D unresolved. Germline V gene data show CDR1 as GTSNPN and CDR2 as SVGIG (reference sequence). The CDR3 extends over 13 amino acids. Trimming left V 3 bases short and J 4 bases short, with 12 bases between. CDR3 coding DNA: TGTGCCTGGAGGGTAGGGAGCGGCACTGAAGCTTTCTTT. Translating it yields CAWRVGSGTEAFF.

The chain links TRBV7-9 to TRBJ1-2; 7 nucleotides align to TRBD1. Germline V CDR1 and CDR2: SEHNR, FQNEAQ (reference sequence). The V segment lost 5 bases and the J segment 2 bases; nucleotides outside the gene matches: 2. This CDR3 contains 13 residues. The CDR3 nucleotides are TGTGCCAGCAGCCAGGGACAGAACTATGGCTACACCTTC. This gives the protein CASSQGQNYGYTF. The full variable domain, completed using reference TRBV7-9 and TRBJ1-2, is DTGVSQNPRHKITKRGQNVTFRCDPISEHNRLYWYRQTLGQGPEFLTYFQNEAQLEKSRLLSDRFSAERPKGSFSTLEIQRTEQGDSAMYLCASSQGQNYGYTFGSGTRLTVV.

Only a few counts were recorded for this clone. J is TRBJ2-6 and V is TRBV19, with unresolved D. This CDR3 has 16 amino acids. V lost 5 bases and J 1 base, leaving 12 bases between the germline ends. CDR1 is LNHDA and CDR2 is SQIVND in the germline V gene (reference sequence). CDR3 DNA sequence: TGTGCCAGTAGTCCCGCGGACGGTTCTGGGGCCAACGTCCTGACTTTC. This translates into CASSPADGSGANVLTF.

The chain recombines TRBV14 with TRBJ1-3, with D maybe TRBD1 (5 bases). V gave up 0 bases and J gave up 11 bases, with 17 bases separating them. CDR3 size: 15 residues. The germline V gene encodes CDR1 SGHDN and CDR2 FVKESK. CDR3 in amino acids: CASSQDSARGVPIYF. CDR3 nucleotide sequence: TGTGCCAGCAGCCAAGATTCCGCCCGAGGGGTTCCCATATATTTT.